One and the same sample provided the 10 T cell receptor beta chains below, sequenced in a study of T cell responses to AZD1222 COVID-19 vaccine. TCRdb keeps only in-frame clones here, not all; method: immunoSEQ multiplex PCR. This sample has around 270,000 clones; approximately 94% occur once, and the top ten carry 0.55%. This specimen consisted of peripheral blood, obtained 28 days after the second AZD1222 dose. These receptors originate from an adult who received the AZD1222 COVID-19 vaccine.

V and J are TRBV2 and TRBJ1-2, with D uncertain. The germline V gene has CDR1 SNHLY and CDR2 FYNNEI. The CDR3 is made up of 13 amino acids. Trimming took off 4 bases at V and 1 base at J, with 7 bases between the two ends. The CDR3 here is CASSALGNYGYTF. CDR3 bases: TGTGCCAGCAGTGCGCTGGGTAACTATGGCTACACCTTC.

J is TRBJ2-1 and V is TRBV4-2; D could derive from TRBD1 or TRBD2 (6 bases each). V was shortened by 4 bases and J by 0 bases, with 16 bases between the two germline ends. The CDR3 is 17 residues long. Germline V gives CDR1 LGHNA, CDR2 YNFKEQ. Here the CDR3 reads CASSPEQGAGSYNEQFF. The CDR3 coding sequence is TGTGCCAGCAGCCCCGAACAGGGAGCGGGCTCCTACAATGAGCAGTTCTTC.

V usage is TRBV28 and J usage is TRBJ1-2; D not resolved. V was clipped by 3 bases and J by 0 bases, with 5 bases between them. CDR3 length equals 13 residues. The germline CDR1 and CDR2 sequences are MDHEN and SYDVKM. The CDR3 is CASSLKANYGYTF. The CDR3 DNA sequence: TGTGCCAGCAGTTTGAAGGCTAACTATGGCTACACCTTC.

This clone has a handful of counts. The chain has TRBV3-1 (or the pseudogene TRBV3-2) and TRBJ1-6; 7 bases are shared with TRBD1. The CDR3 covers 15 residues. Unmatched junction bases numbered 11, after V lost 5 bases and J lost 10 bases. Germline V gives CDR1 LGHDT, CDR2 YNNKEL (reference sequence). CDR3 loop: CASSVARGTGSPLHF. In DNA form, the CDR3 reads TGTGCCAGCAGCGTAGCCAGGGGGACGGGGTCACCCCTCCACTTT.

The chain couples TRBV27 to TRBJ2-7; 9 nucleotides line up with TRBD2. Trimming took 0 bases from V and 0 from J; bases not matched to a gene: 18. Germline lookup yields CDR1 MNHEY and CDR2 SMNVEV (reference sequence). The CDR3 totals 21 residues. CDR3 loop: CASSLSPPMTSGTRSSYEQYF. The CDR3 bases are TGTGCCAGCAGTTTATCCCCTCCTATGACTAGCGGAACTCGAAGCTCCTACGAGCAGTACTTC.

This clone has a single count. This chain joins TRBV18 and TRBJ1-5, with D possibly being TRBD1 (6 bases). Germline values: CDR1 KGHSH, CDR2 LQKENI. The CDR3 covers 14 residues. V gave up 2 bases and J gave up 5 bases, with 10 bases separating them. The CDR3 reads CASSPGQLDQPQHF. CDR3 in DNA: TGTGCCAGCTCACCAGGACAGTTGGATCAGCCCCAGCATTTT. Full variable domain (outside the CDR3, taken from reference TRBV18 and TRBJ1-5): NAGVMQNPRHLVRRRGQEARLRCSPMKGHSHVYWYRQLPEEGLKFMVYLQKENIIDESGMPKERFSAEFPKEGPSILRIQQVVRGDSAAYFCASSPGQLDQPQHFGDGTRLSIL.

This chain uses TRBV30 with TRBJ2-3; 10 bases map to TRBD2. There are 16 residues in the CDR3. V lost 2 bases, J lost 4 bases, and 9 bases stayed unmatched. Germline CDR1 is GTSNPN and CDR2 is SVGIG (reference sequence). This CDR3 is CAWSPGLAGGADTQYF. CDR3 bases: TGTGCCTGGAGTCCTGGATTAGCGGGAGGAGCAGATACGCAGTATTTT.

The chain employs TRBV27 and TRBJ2-1, with 11 bases that match TRBD1. Germline loops: CDR1 MNHEY, CDR2 SMNVEV (reference sequence). Unmatched junction bases numbered 7, after V lost 7 bases and J lost 2 bases. The CDR3 length is 16 residues. The CDR3 DNA is TGTGCCAGCACCCAGCCGGGACAGGGGGCCTACAATGAGCAGTTCTTC. This encodes CASTQPGQGAYNEQFF.

The chain combines TRBV5-4 with TRBJ2-5, with 11 bases fitting TRBD2. The germline V gene encodes CDR1 SGHNT and CDR2 YYREEE (reference sequence). CDR3 length: 14 amino acids. The junction had 5 bases not matched to a gene; V was cut back by 7 bases and J by 3 bases. CDR3 DNA: TGTGCCAGCGCCGGGACTAGCGGAAAAGAGACCCAGTACTTC. Translating it yields CASAGTSGKETQYF.

The chain joins TRBV4-2 to TRBJ2-5; 9 positions agree with TRBD2. This CDR3 spans 16 amino acids. CDR1 is LGHNA, CDR2 YNFKEQ, per germline. J gave up 1 base and V 1 base, and 4 bases lay outside the gene matches. CDR3 residues: CASSQGVAGVQETQYF. The CDR3 DNA reads TGTGCCAGCAGCCAAGGGGTAGCGGGGGTCCAAGAGACCCAGTACTTC.